The table lists the clone carrying this T cell receptor (beta chain) with many counts. These data are taken from a study of tumor-infiltrating lymphocytes in primary liver carcinoma. Study in general: The patients comprised men and women between the ages of 30 and 69 years. Among the tumors, stages were T1-T3 N0M0 and sizes about 4 to 11 cm.

The study co-extracted DNA and RNA from around 20-30 mg of unsorted bulk tissue. TCR beta cDNA came from around 500 ng total RNA, primed with a constant-region primer. Libraries covering TCR beta were generated through three nested multiplex PCR rounds (using a slightly modified ARM-PCR). Amplification in the first two PCR rounds was performed using TRBV1-TRBV30 forward primers and a C-beta reverse primer for approximately 10 cycles each. TCRdb reanalysed the multiplex PCR reads using MiXCR and keeps one entry per CDR3 protein. The table shows tens of thousands of distinct CDR3 sequences, with about three quarters occurring only once. With V trimmed by 5 bases and J by 7 bases, 9 bases remained unmatched. CDR1 and CDR2 from the germline V gene are MDHEN and SYDVKM. The CDR3 is 16 amino acids.

The receptor was isolated from a man aged 35-49 years with primary liver carcinoma and hepatitis B virus infection. The chain couples TRBV28 to TRBJ2-1; 12 positions agree with TRBD2. Sample: liver tumor tissue from sampling region 2. Subset indicated: tumor region T2, inferior pole. The chain's CDR3 is CASSSPTSGSSNEQFF. The CDR3 bases are TGTGCCAGCAGTAGTCCGACTAGCGGGAGTAGTAATGAGCAGTTCTTC. Looking up the rest from reference TRBV28 and TRBJ2-1 gives the full variable domain: DVKVTQSSRYLVKRTGEKVFLECVQDMDHENMFWYRQDPGLGLRLIYFSYDVKMKEKGDIPEGYSVSREKKERFSLILESASTNQTSMYLCASSSPTSGSSNEQFFGPGTRLTVL.